This TCR beta chain was observed in a study of control samples from healthy donors and cancer patients. The CDR3 is made up of 14 amino acids. Germline V gene lookup returns CDR1 SGHTA and CDR2 FQGNSA. V lost 0 bases and J 3 bases, leaving 9 bases between the germline ends. Repertoires were generated with immunoSEQ multiplex PCR, while TCRdb's copy carries only in-frame clones and drops some. In the table there are about 18,000 clones, 80% to 90% of which are singletons. The rearrangement links TRBV7-2 to TRBJ2-7; D is tentatively TRBD1 or TRBD2 (5 bases each). The receptor was derived from a woman aged 65 to 85 with lung cancer. The material sequenced was PBMCs. Here the CDR3 reads CASSLAGGNYEQYF. The CDR3 bases are TGTGCCAGCAGCTTAGCTGGGGGAAACTACGAGCAGTACTTC.